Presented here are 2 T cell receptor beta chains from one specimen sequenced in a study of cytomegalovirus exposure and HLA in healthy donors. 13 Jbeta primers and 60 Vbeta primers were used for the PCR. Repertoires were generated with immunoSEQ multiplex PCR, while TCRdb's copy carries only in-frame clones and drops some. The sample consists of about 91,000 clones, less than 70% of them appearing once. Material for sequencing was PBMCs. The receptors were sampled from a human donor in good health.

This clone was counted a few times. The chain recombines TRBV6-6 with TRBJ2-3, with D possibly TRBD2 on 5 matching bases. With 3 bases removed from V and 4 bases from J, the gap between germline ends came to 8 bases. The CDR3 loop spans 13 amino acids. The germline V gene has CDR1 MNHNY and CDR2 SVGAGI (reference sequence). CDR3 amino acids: CASSYGSADTQYF. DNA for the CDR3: TGTGCCAGCAGTTATGGGAGCGCAGATACGCAGTATTTT.

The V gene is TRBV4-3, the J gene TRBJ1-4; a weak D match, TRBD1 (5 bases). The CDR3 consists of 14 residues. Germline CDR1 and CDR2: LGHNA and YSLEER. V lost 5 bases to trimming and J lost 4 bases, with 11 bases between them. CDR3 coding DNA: TGCGCCAGCAGCAGCGGGACGGTTAATGAAAAACTGTTTTTT. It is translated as CASSSGTVNEKLFF.